This is a list of T cell receptor beta chains from one sample in a study of cytomegalovirus exposure and HLA in healthy donors. Produced via immunoSEQ multiplex PCR; TCRdb's table is partial and in-frame only. The repertoire has about 130,000 clones, about 79% of them found once; the top ten carry 1.9%. The sample was PBMCs. The receptor set was obtained from a man aged 50 or older in good health and CMV-seronegative. Both conserved end residues are part of each CDR3. D genes are given only for firm matches. Rows give clone size only sometimes, using once, few, many, or a class for an expanded clone.

size: few
J: TRBJ1-2
V: TRBV7-9
D: NA
CDR3: CASSLDSGVYGYTF
DNA: TGTGCCAGCAGCTTAGATTCAGGGGTGTATGGCTACACCTTC

size: NA
J: TRBJ1-1
V: TRBV19
D: NA
CDR3: CASSIDAGDTEAFF
DNA: TGTGCCAGTAGTATAGACGCCGGGGACACTGAAGCTTTCTTT

size: NA
J: TRBJ2-7
V: TRBV4-3
D: TRBD1
CDR3: CASSQQQGAMYEQYF
DNA: TGCGCCAGCAGCCAGCAGCAGGGGGCGATGTACGAGCAGTACTTC

size: NA
J: TRBJ1-5
V: TRBV28
D: TRBD1
CDR3: CASSVDRGENQPQHF
DNA: TGTGCCAGCAGTGTGGACAGGGGGGAAAATCAGCCCCAGCATTTT

size: NA
J: TRBJ1-3
V: TRBV10-3
D: NA
CDR3: CAIRGDGASGNTIYF
DNA: TGTGCCATCAGGGGAGACGGAGCCTCTGGAAACACCATATATTTT

size: NA
J: TRBJ2-3
V: TRBV9
D: NA
CDR3: CATSRGDTQYF
DNA: TGTGCCACCTCACGGGGTGATACGCAGTATTTT

size: NA
J: TRBJ2-4
V: TRBV14
D: NA
CDR3: CASSQMRAKNIQYF
DNA: TGTGCCAGCAGCCAAATGAGAGCCAAAAACATTCAGTACTTC

size: few
J: TRBJ1-1
V: TRBV11-3
D: NA
CDR3: CASSSGPTREAFF
DNA: TGTGCCAGCAGCTCAGGTCCTACCCGCGAAGCTTTCTTT

size: NA
J: TRBJ1-1
V: TRBV18
D: NA
CDR3: CASSPDSAEAFF
DNA: TGTGCCAGCTCACCAGACAGCGCTGAAGCTTTCTTT

size: NA
J: TRBJ2-1
V: TRBV19
D: TRBD2
CDR3: CASSSPAGFNSEQFF
DNA: TGTGCCAGTAGTAGTCCAGCGGGGTTCAACAGTGAGCAGTTCTTC

size: NA
J: TRBJ2-2
V: TRBV4-1
D: NA
CDR3: CASSQRRGAVTGELFF
DNA: TGCGCCAGCAGCCAACGACGGGGGGCGGTCACCGGGGAGCTGTTTTTT

size: few
J: TRBJ2-5
V: TRBV5-6
D: NA
CDR3: CASSLLGVQETQYF
DNA: TGTGCCAGCAGCTTACTAGGAGTCCAAGAGACCCAGTACTTC

size: few
J: TRBJ2-3
V: TRBV9
D: NA
CDR3: CASSVGVSRADTQYF
DNA: TGTGCCAGCAGCGTAGGAGTTAGCAGAGCAGATACGCAGTATTTT

size: NA
J: TRBJ1-5
V: TRBV19
D: TRBD1
CDR3: CASSIDGPRGDQPQHF
DNA: TGTGCCAGTAGTATAGATGGTCCCAGGGGGGATCAGCCCCAGCATTTT

size: few
J: TRBJ1-1
V: TRBV10-1
D: TRBD1
CDR3: CASSESDREAFF
DNA: TGCGCCAGCAGTGAGTCGGACAGGGAAGCTTTCTTT

size: NA
J: TRBJ2-7
V: TRBV4-2
D: TRBD2
CDR3: CASSQGGTRGEQYF
DNA: TGTGCCAGCAGCCAAGGGGGGACTAGGGGTGAGCAGTACTTC

size: few
J: TRBJ2-2
V: TRBV5-1
D: TRBD1
CDR3: CASSQTGGDNTGELFF
DNA: TGCGCCAGCAGCCAAACAGGGGGCGATAACACCGGGGAGCTGTTTTTT

size: NA
J: TRBJ1-1
V: TRBV10-2
D: NA
CDR3: CASSDPRGGGEAFF
DNA: TGCGCCAGCAGTGATCCCAGGGGTGGCGGTGAAGCTTTCTTT

size: NA
J: TRBJ2-3
V: TRBV7-3
D: TRBD1
CDR3: CASSLTGTGGQDTQYF
DNA: TGCGCCAGCAGCTTAACTGGAACAGGGGGCCAAGATACGCAGTATTTT

size: NA
J: TRBJ1-2
V: TRBV6-5
D: TRBD1
CDR3: CASSIGTGNYGYTF
DNA: TGTGCCAGCAGTATTGGGACAGGGAACTATGGCTACACCTTC

size: NA
J: TRBJ1-1
V: TRBV5-1
D: TRBD1
CDR3: CASSLQGQGLNTEAFF
DNA: TGCGCCAGCAGCTTGCAGGGACAGGGACTGAACACTGAAGCTTTCTTT

size: NA
J: TRBJ2-7
V: TRBV5-5
D: TRBD1
CDR3: CASSLGWTGDYEQYF
DNA: TGTGCCAGCAGCTTGGGATGGACAGGCGATTACGAGCAGTACTTC

size: NA
J: TRBJ2-7
V: TRBV28
D: TRBD1
CDR3: CASRRDRGPYEQYF
DNA: TGTGCCAGCAGGAGAGACAGGGGTCCCTACGAGCAGTACTTC

size: NA
J: TRBJ2-5
V: TRBV7-2
D: TRBD2
CDR3: CASSLGWTRQETQYF
DNA: TGTGCCAGCAGCTTAGGTTGGACTAGGCAAGAGACCCAGTACTTC

size: few
J: TRBJ2-5
V: TRBV5-6
D: TRBD1
CDR3: CASSLDRGETQYF
DNA: TGTGCCAGCAGCTTGGACAGGGGGGAGACCCAGTACTTC

size: NA
J: TRBJ1-1
V: TRBV13
D: NA
CDR3: CASSLTQGKAFF
DNA: TGTGCCAGCAGCCTCACACAGGGTAAAGCTTTCTTT

size: NA
J: TRBJ2-7
V: TRBV20-1
D: NA
CDR3: CSANRVNEQYF
DNA: TGCAGTGCTAACAGGGTCAACGAGCAGTACTTC

size: NA
J: TRBJ1-2
V: TRBV9
D: TRBD1
CDR3: CATGTDLSYGYTF
DNA: TGTGCCACCGGGACAGACTTAAGCTATGGCTACACCTTC

size: NA
J: TRBJ2-6
V: TRBV19
D: TRBD1
CDR3: CASRRDRGFSGANVLTF
DNA: TGTGCCAGTAGAAGGGACAGGGGGTTCTCTGGGGCCAACGTCCTGACTTTC

size: few
J: TRBJ1-1
V: TRBV7-3
D: TRBD1
CDR3: CASSFGDRNTEAFF
DNA: TGTGCCAGCAGCTTCGGGGACAGGAACACTGAAGCTTTCTTT

size: NA
J: TRBJ1-6
V: TRBV5-4
D: NA
CDR3: CASSLRTDGNSPLHF
DNA: TGTGCCAGCAGCCTGAGGACAGACGGAAATTCACCCCTCCACTTT

size: NA
J: TRBJ1-5
V: TRBV27
D: TRBD1
CDR3: CASSLPRTGDYSNQPQHF
DNA: TGTGCCAGCAGTTTACCTAGGACAGGAGATTATAGCAATCAGCCCCAGCATTTT

size: NA
J: TRBJ1-2
V: TRBV27
D: TRBD1
CDR3: CASSQTGGFNPYGYTF
DNA: TGTGCCAGCAGTCAGACAGGGGGATTCAATCCCTATGGCTACACCTTC

size: NA
J: TRBJ1-6
V: TRBV19
D: NA
CDR3: CASSRTRDNYSPLHF
DNA: TGTGCCAGTAGTAGAACCCGGGACAACTATTCACCCCTCCACTTT

size: NA
J: TRBJ1-1
V: TRBV10-3
D: TRBD1
CDR3: CAISALGQGGTEAFF
DNA: TGTGCCATCAGTGCATTGGGACAGGGAGGTACTGAAGCTTTCTTT

size: NA
J: TRBJ1-6
V: TRBV28
D: NA
CDR3: CASSPSGLNNSPLHF
DNA: TGTGCCAGCAGTCCCTCAGGGTTAAATAATTCACCCCTCCACTTT

size: NA
J: TRBJ2-1
V: TRBV25-1
D: NA
CDR3: CASSEAGAGGWSNEQFF
DNA: TGTGCCAGCAGTGAGGCGGGGGCCGGGGGGTGGAGTAATGAGCAGTTCTTC

size: few
J: TRBJ1-1
V: TRBV29-1
D: NA
CDR3: CSVEYSSNTEAFF
DNA: TGCAGCGTTGAGTATAGCTCTAACACTGAAGCTTTCTTT

size: once
J: TRBJ1-5
V: TRBV9
D: NA
CDR3: CASSVEGNGNQPQHF
DNA: TGTGCCAGCAGCGTAGAGGGGAATGGCAATCAGCCCCAGCATTTT

size: NA
J: TRBJ2-3
V: TRBV10-2
D: TRBD2
CDR3: CASSLLAGGTDTQYF
DNA: TGCGCCAGCAGTCTCCTAGCGGGGGGGACAGATACGCAGTATTTT

size: NA
J: TRBJ1-3
V: TRBV9
D: TRBD1
CDR3: CASSPTAQGANGNTIYF
DNA: TGTGCCAGCAGCCCCACCGCACAGGGGGCTAATGGAAACACCATATATTTT

size: NA
J: TRBJ2-7
V: TRBV5-1
D: TRBD1
CDR3: CASSLDRDRYEQYF
DNA: TGCGCCAGCAGCTTAGACCGGGACAGGTACGAGCAGTACTTC

size: NA
J: TRBJ2-7
V: TRBV2
D: NA
CDR3: CASSEFGPGERSYEQYF
DNA: TGTGCCAGCAGTGAATTTGGGCCAGGGGAGAGGTCCTACGAGCAGTACTTC

size: NA
J: TRBJ2-4
V: TRBV5-6
D: TRBD1
CDR3: CASSGGGGTGADIQYF
DNA: TGTGCCAGCAGCGGGGGAGGCGGGACAGGGGCGGACATTCAGTACTTC

size: NA
J: TRBJ2-3
V: TRBV5-5
D: NA
CDR3: CASSLDSYTDTQYF
DNA: TGTGCCAGCAGCTTGGACAGTTACACAGATACGCAGTATTTT

size: few
J: TRBJ1-1
V: TRBV7-2
D: NA
CDR3: CASSPLRRTEAFF
DNA: TGTGCCAGCAGCCCCTTGAGGAGAACTGAAGCTTTCTTT

size: NA
J: TRBJ1-5
V: TRBV10-3
D: NA
CDR3: CAIRAGGGNQPQHF
DNA: TGTGCCATCAGAGCCGGCGGGGGCAATCAGCCCCAGCATTTT

size: once
J: TRBJ1-1
V: TRBV6-5
D: TRBD1
CDR3: CASSSPGQGTAFF
DNA: TGTGCCAGCAGTTCCCCCGGACAGGGTACAGCTTTCTTT

size: NA
J: TRBJ2-3
V: TRBV2
D: NA
CDR3: CASSSTDTQYF
DNA: TGTGCCAGCAGCTCCACAGATACGCAGTATTTT

size: NA
J: TRBJ1-3
V: TRBV5-6
D: TRBD1
CDR3: CASSSDRVYGNTIYF
DNA: TGTGCCAGCAGCTCGGACAGGGTATACGGAAACACCATATATTTT

size: NA
J: TRBJ2-5
V: TRBV5-1
D: NA
CDR3: CASSTGDYRRETQYF
DNA: TGCGCCAGCAGCACTGGCGACTATAGGCGAGAGACCCAGTACTTC

size: NA
J: TRBJ2-7
V: TRBV19
D: TRBD1
CDR3: CASSPQGDGEQYF
DNA: TGTGCCAGTAGTCCCCAGGGGGATGGCGAGCAGTACTTC

size: NA
J: TRBJ2-5
V: TRBV23-1
D: NA
CDR3: CASSQEGPKTQYF
DNA: TGCGCCAGCAGTCAGGAGGGCCCTAAGACCCAGTACTTC